The 5 T cell receptor beta chains below all came from one sample that was sequenced in a study of blood T cell repertoires in COVID-19. Sequencing was performed with immunoSEQ multiplex PCR; in TCRdb, only in-frame clones are kept and a portion is missing. The table includes around 330,000 clones, 87% detected once. Source material: PBMCs or T cells enriched from blood (not recorded which). The receptors were gathered from a woman younger than 35 who had recovered from COVID-19.

To note about this clone: The limits of the CDR3 on the DNA are not certain, so only TCRdb's listed CDR3 is given. The V gene is TRBV15, the J gene TRBJ2-6; the table's D call of TRBD1 was not tested on the DNA. Inclusive of both ends, the CDR3 amounts to 16 amino acids. CDR1 is LNHNV and CDR2 is YYDKDF in the germline V gene (reference sequence). CDR3 loop: CATSILGQTGANVLTF.

The chain recombines TRBV30 with TRBJ1-5; 7 bases are a match to TRBD1. The germline CDR1 and CDR2 sequences are GTSNPN and SVGIG (reference sequence). The CDR3 has 13 residues. V lost 5 bases, J lost 4 bases, and 5 bases stayed unmatched. The CDR3 reads CAWDRQGNQPQHF. The CDR3 DNA reads as TGTGCCTGGGATCGACAGGGTAATCAGCCCCAGCATTTT.

This rearrangement joins TRBV7-9 to TRBJ2-2; 8 nucleotides match TRBD1. Germline V lookup: CDR1 SEHNR, CDR2 FQNEAQ (reference sequence). V lost 11 bases to trimming and J lost 4 bases; unmatched junction nucleotides: 9. The CDR3 has 14 residues. CDR3 in amino acids: CAGRTGTSTGELFF. In nucleotides, the CDR3 is TGTGCCGGCCGGACAGGGACGAGCACCGGGGAGCTGTTTTTT. Filled out from reference TRBV7-9 and TRBJ2-2, the complete variable domain reads DTGVSQNPRHKITKRGQNVTFRCDPISEHNRLYWYRQTLGQGPEFLTYFQNEAQLEKSRLLSDRFSAERPKGSFSTLEIQRTEQGDSAMYLCAGRTGTSTGELFFGEGSRLTVL.

V and J are TRBV6-1 and TRBJ2-1; D might be TRBD1 (6 bases). Deletions cut 2 bases from V and 6 bases from J, with 11 bases between. Germline V gives CDR1 MNHNS, CDR2 SASEGT. The CDR3 runs 14 residues. In DNA, the CDR3 is TGTGCCAGCAGTGAACAAGGCAGGGGCAATGAGCAGTTCTTC. Protein product: CASSEQGRGNEQFF.

The sample holds one count of this clone. J is TRBJ1-2 and V is TRBV11-2; D remains ambiguous. The CDR3 spans 11 residues. The germline V and J ends were trimmed by 5 bases and 8 bases, with 9 bases remaining between them. Germline V CDR1 and CDR2: SGHAT, FQNNGV. The CDR3 spells CASSHGVGYTF. The CDR3 bases are TGTGCCAGCAGCCACGGGGTAGGCTACACCTTC. Full variable domain (outside the CDR3, taken from reference TRBV11-2 and TRBJ1-2): EAGVAQSPRYKIIEKRQSVAFWCNPISGHATLYWYQQILGQGPKLLIQFQNNGVVDDSQLPKDRFSAERLKGVDSTLKIQPAKLEDSAVYLCASSHGVGYTFGSGTRLTVV.